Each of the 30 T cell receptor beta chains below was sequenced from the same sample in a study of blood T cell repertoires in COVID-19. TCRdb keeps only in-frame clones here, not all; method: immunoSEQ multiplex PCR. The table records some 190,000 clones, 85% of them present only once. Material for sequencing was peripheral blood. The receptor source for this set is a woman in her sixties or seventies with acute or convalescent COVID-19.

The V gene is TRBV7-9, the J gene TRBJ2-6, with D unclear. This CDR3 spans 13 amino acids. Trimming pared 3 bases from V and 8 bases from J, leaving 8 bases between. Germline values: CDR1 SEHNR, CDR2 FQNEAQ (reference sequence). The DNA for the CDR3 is TGTGCCAGCAGCTTCGGAGCGACCAACGTCCTGACTTTC. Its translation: CASSFGATNVLTF.

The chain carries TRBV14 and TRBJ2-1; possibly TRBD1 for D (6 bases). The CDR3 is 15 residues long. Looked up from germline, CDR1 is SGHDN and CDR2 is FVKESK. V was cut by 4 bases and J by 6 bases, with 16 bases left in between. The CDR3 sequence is CASSRLEIGGNEQFF. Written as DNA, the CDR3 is TGTGCCAGCAGCCGATTGGAGATAGGGGGCAATGAGCAGTTCTTC.

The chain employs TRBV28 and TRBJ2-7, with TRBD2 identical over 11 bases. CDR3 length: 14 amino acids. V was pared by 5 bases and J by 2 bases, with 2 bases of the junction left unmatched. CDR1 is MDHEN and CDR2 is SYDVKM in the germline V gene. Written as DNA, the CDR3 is TGTGCCAGCAGTCTAGCGGGAGGACCCTACGAGCAGTACTTC. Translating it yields CASSLAGGPYEQYF.

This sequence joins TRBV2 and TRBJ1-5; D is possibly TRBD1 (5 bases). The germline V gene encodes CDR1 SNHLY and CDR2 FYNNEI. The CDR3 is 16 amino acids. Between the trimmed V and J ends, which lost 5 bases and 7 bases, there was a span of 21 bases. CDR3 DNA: TGTGCCAGCAGTAGTCAGGGTGGGGGGGTAATGCAGCCCCAGCATTTT. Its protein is CASSSQGGGVMQPQHF.

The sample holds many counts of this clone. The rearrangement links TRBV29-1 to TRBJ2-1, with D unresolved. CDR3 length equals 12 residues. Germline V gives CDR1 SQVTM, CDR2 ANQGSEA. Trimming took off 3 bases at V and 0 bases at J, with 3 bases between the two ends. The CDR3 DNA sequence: TGCAGCGTTGACCTCTCCTACAATGAGCAGTTCTTC. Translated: CSVDLSYNEQFF.

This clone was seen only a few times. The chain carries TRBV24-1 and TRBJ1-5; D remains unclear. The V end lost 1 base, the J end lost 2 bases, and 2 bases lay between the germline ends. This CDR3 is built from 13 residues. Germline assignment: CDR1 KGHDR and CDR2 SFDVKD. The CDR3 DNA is TGTGCCACCAGTGATTTCGGCAATCAGCCCCAGCATTTT. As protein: CATSDFGNQPQHF.

CDR3 protein: CASSRDGSSYNEQFF. The CDR3 DNA reads as TGTGCCAGCAGCCGGGACGGGAGCTCCTACAATGAGCAGTTCTTC. This chain links TRBV3-1 (or the pseudogene TRBV3-2) with TRBJ2-1, with a tentative D call TRBD2 (6 bases). V gave up 4 bases and J gave up 0 bases, with 10 bases separating them. The CDR3 is 15 amino acids. The V gene's germline CDR1 is LGHDT and CDR2 YNNKEL (reference sequence).

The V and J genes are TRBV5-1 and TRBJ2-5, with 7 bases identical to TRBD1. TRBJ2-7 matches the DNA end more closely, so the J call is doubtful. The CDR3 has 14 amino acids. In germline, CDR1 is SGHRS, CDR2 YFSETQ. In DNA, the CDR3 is TGCGCCAGCAGCTCCGGGCAGGGGGCCTACGAGCAGTACTTC. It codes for CASSSGQGAYEQYF.

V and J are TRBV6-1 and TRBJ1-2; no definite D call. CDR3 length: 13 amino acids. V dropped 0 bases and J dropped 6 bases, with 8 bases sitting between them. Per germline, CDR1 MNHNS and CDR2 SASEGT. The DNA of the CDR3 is TGTGCCAGCAGTGAAGCTTTCCGAGATGGCTACACCTTC. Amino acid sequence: CASSEAFRDGYTF.

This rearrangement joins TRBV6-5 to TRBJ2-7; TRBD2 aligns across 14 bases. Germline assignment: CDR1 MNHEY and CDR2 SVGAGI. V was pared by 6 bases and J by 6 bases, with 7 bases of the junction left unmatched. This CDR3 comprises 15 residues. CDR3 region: CASSPGLAGVGEQYF. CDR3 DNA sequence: TGTGCCAGCAGCCCGGGACTAGCGGGAGTGGGCGAGCAGTACTTC.

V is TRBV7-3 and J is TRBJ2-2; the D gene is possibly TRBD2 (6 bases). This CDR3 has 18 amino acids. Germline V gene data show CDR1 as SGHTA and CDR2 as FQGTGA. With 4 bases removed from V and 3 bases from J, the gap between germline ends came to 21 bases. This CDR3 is CASSSTLAAQPHTGELFF. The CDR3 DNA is TGTGCCAGCAGCTCCACACTAGCAGCCCAGCCCCACACCGGGGAGCTGTTTTTT.

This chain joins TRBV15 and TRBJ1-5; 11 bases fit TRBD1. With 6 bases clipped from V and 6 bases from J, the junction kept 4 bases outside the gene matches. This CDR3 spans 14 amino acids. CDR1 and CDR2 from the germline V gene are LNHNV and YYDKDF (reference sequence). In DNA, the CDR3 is TGTGCCACCAGTGCGGACAGGGGGCTTCAGCCCCAGCATTTT. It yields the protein CATSADRGLQPQHF. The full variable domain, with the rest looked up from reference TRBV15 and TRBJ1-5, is DAMVIQNPRYQVTQFGKPVTLSCSQTLNHNVMYWYQQKSSQAPKLLFHYYDKDFNNEADTPDNFQSRRPNTSFCFLDIRSPGLGDTAMYLCATSADRGLQPQHFGDGTRLSIL.

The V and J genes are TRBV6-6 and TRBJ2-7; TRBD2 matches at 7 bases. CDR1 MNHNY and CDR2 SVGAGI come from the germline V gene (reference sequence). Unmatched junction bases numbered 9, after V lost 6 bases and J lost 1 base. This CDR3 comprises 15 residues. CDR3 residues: CASSPDGTTSYEQYV. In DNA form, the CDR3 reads TGTGCCAGCAGCCCCGACGGGACTACTTCCTACGAGCAGTACGTC.

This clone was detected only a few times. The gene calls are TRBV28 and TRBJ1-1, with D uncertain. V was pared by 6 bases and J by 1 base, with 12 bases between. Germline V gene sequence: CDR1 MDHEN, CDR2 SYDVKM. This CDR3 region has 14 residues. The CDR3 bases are TGTGCCAGCAGCCGTACTAGGAGGAACACTGAAGCTTTCTTT. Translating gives CASSRTRRNTEAFF.

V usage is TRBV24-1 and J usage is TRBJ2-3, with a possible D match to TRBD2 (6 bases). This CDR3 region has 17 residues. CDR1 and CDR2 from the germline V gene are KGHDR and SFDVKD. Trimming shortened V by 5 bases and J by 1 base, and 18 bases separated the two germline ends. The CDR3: CATSARDSARGTDTQYF. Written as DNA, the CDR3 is TGTGCCACCAGTGCCAGGGACTCGGCTAGGGGCACAGATACGCAGTATTTT.

The CDR3: CASSLAHAGGSYNEQFF. The CDR3 DNA reads TGTGCCAGCAGCTTAGCGCACGCGGGAGGCTCCTACAATGAGCAGTTCTTC. This chain uses TRBV7-8 with TRBJ2-1, with 8 bases matching TRBD2. The CDR3 has 17 amino acids. Germline V gene lookup returns CDR1 SGHVS and CDR2 FQNEAQ. Germline trimming cut 0 bases from V and 0 bases from J; bases unmatched to any gene: 4.

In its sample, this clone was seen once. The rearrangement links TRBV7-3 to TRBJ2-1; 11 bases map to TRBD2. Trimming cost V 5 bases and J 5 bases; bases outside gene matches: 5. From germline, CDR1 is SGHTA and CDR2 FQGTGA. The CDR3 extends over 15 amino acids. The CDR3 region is CASSRGTSGNNEQFF. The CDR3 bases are TGTGCCAGCAGCCGAGGGACTAGCGGAAACAATGAGCAGTTCTTC.

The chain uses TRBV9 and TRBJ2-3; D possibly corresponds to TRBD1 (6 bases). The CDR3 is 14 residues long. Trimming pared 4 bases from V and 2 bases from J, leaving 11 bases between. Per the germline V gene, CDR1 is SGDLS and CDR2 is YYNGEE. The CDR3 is CASSPQGTTDTQYF. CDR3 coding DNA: TGTGCCAGCAGCCCCCAGGGGACCACAGATACGCAGTATTTT.

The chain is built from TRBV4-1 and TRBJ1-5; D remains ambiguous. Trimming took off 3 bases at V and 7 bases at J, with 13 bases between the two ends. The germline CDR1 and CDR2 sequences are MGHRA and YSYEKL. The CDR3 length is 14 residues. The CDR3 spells CASSQRREAQPQHF. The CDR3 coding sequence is TGCGCCAGCAGCCAGCGGAGGGAAGCCCAGCCCCAGCATTTT.

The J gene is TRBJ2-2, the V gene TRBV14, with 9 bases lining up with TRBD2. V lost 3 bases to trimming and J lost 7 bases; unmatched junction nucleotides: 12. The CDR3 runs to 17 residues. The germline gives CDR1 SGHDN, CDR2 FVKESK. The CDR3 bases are TGTGCCAGCAGCCAGGGTTTACTCAGGACTAGCGTCGGGGAGCTGTTTTTT. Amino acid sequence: CASSQGLLRTSVGELFF.

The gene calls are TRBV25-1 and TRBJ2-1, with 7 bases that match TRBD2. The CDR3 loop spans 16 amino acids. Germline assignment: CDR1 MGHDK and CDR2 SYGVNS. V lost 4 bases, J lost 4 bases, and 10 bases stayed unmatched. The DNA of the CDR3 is TGTGCCAGCAGTGTAGGCGGGAGTATCTGGTACAATGAGCAGTTCTTC. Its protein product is CASSVGGSIWYNEQFF.

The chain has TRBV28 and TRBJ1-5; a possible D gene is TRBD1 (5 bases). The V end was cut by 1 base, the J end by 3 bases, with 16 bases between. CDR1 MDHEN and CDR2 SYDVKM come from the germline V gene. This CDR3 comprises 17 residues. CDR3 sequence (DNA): TGTGCCAGCAGTTTATTTTCAAATTCCAGGGTCAATCAGCCCCAGCATTTT. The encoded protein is CASSLFSNSRVNQPQHF.

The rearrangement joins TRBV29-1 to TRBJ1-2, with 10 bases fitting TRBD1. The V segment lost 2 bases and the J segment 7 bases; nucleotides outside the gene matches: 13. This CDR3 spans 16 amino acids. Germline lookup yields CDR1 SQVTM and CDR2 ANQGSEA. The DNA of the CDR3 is TGCAGCGTTGAATCCCGGGACAGGGGAGGGGGGCCTGGCTACACCTTC. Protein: CSVESRDRGGGPGYTF.

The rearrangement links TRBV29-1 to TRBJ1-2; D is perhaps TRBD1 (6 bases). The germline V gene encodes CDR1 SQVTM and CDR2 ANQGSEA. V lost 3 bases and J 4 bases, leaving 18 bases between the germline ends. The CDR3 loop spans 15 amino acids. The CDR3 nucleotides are TGCAGCGTTGAGCCCGGGACATACGGAAGCTATGGCTACACCTTC. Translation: CSVEPGTYGSYGYTF.

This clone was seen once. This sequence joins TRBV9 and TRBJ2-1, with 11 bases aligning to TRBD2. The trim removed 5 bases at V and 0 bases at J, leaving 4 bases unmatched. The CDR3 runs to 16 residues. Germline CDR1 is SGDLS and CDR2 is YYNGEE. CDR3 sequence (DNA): TGTGCCAGCAGTACTAGCGGGAGTTCCTCCTACAATGAGCAGTTCTTC. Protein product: CASSTSGSSSYNEQFF. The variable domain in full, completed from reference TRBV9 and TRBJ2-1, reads DSGVTQTPKHLITATGQRVTLRCSPRSGDLSVYWYQQSLDQGLQFLIQYYNGEERAKGNILERFSAQQFPDLHSELNLSSLELGDSALYFCASSTSGSSSYNEQFFGPGTRLTVL.

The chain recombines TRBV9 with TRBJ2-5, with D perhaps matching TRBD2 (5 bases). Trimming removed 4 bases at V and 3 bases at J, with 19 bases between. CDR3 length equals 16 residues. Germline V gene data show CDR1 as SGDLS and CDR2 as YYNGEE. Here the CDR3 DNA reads TGTGCCAGCAGCCCCTTCATAGGAGGCGGTAAAGAGACCCAGTACTTC. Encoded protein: CASSPFIGGGKETQYF.

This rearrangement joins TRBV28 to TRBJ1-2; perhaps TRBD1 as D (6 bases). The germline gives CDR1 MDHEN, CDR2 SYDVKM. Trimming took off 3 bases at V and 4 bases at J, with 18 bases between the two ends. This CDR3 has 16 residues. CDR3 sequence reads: CASSLGGGQGIYGYTF. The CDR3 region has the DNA TGTGCCAGCAGTTTGGGCGGAGGCCAGGGGATCTATGGCTACACCTTC.

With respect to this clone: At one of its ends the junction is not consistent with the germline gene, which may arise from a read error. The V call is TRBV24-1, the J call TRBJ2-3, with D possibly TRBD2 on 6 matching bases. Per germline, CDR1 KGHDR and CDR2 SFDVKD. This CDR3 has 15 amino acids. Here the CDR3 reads CATSAGTTSTDTQYF. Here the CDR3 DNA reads TGTGCCACCAGTGCCGGCACTACTAGCACTGATACGCAGTATTTT.

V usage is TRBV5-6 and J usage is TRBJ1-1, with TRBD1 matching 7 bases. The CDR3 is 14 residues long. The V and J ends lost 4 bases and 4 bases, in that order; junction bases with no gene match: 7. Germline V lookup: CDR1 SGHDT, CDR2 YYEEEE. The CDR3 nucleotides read TGTGCCAGCAGCGTAGGACAGGCTGCCACTGAAGCTTTCTTT. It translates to CASSVGQAATEAFF.

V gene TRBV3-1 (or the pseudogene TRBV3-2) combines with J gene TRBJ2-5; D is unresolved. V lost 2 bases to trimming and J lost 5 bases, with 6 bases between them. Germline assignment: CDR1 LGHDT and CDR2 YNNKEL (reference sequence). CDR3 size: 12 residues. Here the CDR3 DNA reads TGTGCCAGCAGCCAAACGGAGGAGACCCAGTACTTC. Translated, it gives CASSQTEETQYF.